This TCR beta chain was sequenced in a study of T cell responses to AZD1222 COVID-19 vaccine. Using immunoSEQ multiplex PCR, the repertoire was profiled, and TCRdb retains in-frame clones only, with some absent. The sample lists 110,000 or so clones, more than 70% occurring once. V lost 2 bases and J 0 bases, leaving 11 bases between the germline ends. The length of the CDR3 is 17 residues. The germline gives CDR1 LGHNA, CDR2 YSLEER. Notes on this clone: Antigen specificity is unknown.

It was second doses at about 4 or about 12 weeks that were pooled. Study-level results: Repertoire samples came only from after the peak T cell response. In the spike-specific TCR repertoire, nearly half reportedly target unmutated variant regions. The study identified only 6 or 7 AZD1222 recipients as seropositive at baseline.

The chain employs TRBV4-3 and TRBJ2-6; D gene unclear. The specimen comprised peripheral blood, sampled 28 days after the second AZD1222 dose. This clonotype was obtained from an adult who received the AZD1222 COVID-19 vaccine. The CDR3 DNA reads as TGCGCCAGCAGCCAAACCTCGACGGTCTCTGGGGCCAACGTCCTGACTTTC. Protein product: CASSQTSTVSGANVLTF.